Listed here are 32 T cell receptor beta chains from one sample, sequenced in a study of T cell repertoires in cytomegalovirus infection (dated by TCRdb to between 2018 and 2020). Their antigen targets remain unknown. The label giving this sample's treatment or condition can be read as: in vitro stimulation with specific CMV peptide epitopes to enrich CMV-specific T cells. The sequencer listed for this sample is Illumina HiSeq 1500. Using fastp at Q25 and MiXCR, TCRdb reprocessed the public reads and kept productive beta chains. Every CDR3 protein is listed once, alongside the most common genes and DNA of its rows. Counted in this sample were roughly 570,000 distinct CDR3 sequences; around two fifths of them appeared once. More than 40% of the sample rests with the top ten. This material consisted of cultured PBMCs, taken from culture after CMV antigen stimulation. The source of these receptors is a human donor in good health (CMV status not recorded). Some clones in this sample may be carry-over from other donors' samples.

The chain recombines TRBV7-9 with TRBJ1-2, with 8 nucleotides matching TRBD1. This CDR3 spans 14 amino acids. V lost 1 base, J lost 7 bases, and 5 bases stayed unmatched. Per germline, CDR1 SEHNR and CDR2 FQNEAQ (reference sequence). The CDR3 region has the DNA TGTGCCAGCAGCTTAGTGGACAGGGCGTCTGGCTACACCTTC. Translating it yields CASSLVDRASGYTF.

This clonotype was seen a few times. The chain carries TRBV28 and TRBJ1-1, with 8 bases that match TRBD1. The CDR3 covers 15 residues. CDR1 is MDHEN and CDR2 is SYDVKM in the germline V gene. Germline trimming cut 5 bases from V and 3 bases from J; bases unmatched to any gene: 8. The CDR3 DNA reads TGTGCCAGCAGTATGTTGGACAGGGATCACACTGAAGCTTTCTTT. It is translated as CASSMLDRDHTEAFF.

This clonotype was found a few times. The chain combines TRBV6-2 or TRBV6-3 with TRBJ2-1, with D perhaps matching TRBD2 (5 bases). The CDR3 sequence is 14 residues long. The germline V gene encodes CDR1 MNHEY and CDR2 SVGEGT. V was pared by 3 bases and J by 5 bases, with 11 bases between. CDR3 in amino acids: CASSYDSANNEQFF. The CDR3 DNA reads TGTGCCAGCAGTTATGATAGCGCGAACAATGAGCAGTTCTTC.

The chain couples TRBV19 to TRBJ2-2; D tentatively fits TRBD1 or TRBD2 (5 bases each). Germline assignment: CDR1 LNHDA and CDR2 SQIVND (reference sequence). The V end was cut by 6 bases, the J end by 3 bases, with 11 bases between. The CDR3 consists of 14 residues. DNA of the CDR3: TGTGCCAGTAGCGACCGGGACCACACCGGGGAGCTGTTTTTT. Encoded protein: CASSDRDHTGELFF.

This clonotype was observed a few times. The rearrangement uses TRBV6-6 and TRBJ1-5; D remains ambiguous. The CDR3 runs to 13 residues. V gave up 11 bases and J gave up 0 bases, with 11 bases separating them. Germline CDR1 is MNHNY and CDR2 is SVGAGI (reference sequence). The CDR3 DNA reads TGTGCCGTTCAATGGGATAGCAATCAGCCCCAGCATTTT. Protein: CAVQWDSNQPQHF.

The sample holds a few counts of this clonotype. The chain joins TRBV4-2 to TRBJ2-1, with 10 bases identical to TRBD2. After removal of 1 base from V and 5 bases from J, the junction contained 5 bases not matched to a gene. The germline gives CDR1 LGHNA, CDR2 YNFKEQ. This CDR3 region has 16 residues. The chain's CDR3 is CASSQARTSGNNEQFF. In nucleotides, the CDR3 is TGTGCCAGCAGCCAAGCGCGGACTAGCGGAAACAATGAGCAGTTCTTC.

This chain joins TRBV12-3 or TRBV12-4 and TRBJ2-4; perhaps TRBD2 as D (6 bases). The CDR3 has 14 residues. The ends were cut back, 2 bases at V and 6 bases at J, with 11 bases in the middle. The CDR3 DNA follows: TGTGCCAGCAGTTTAAAGGGCGGGGCAAACATTCAGTACTTC. Protein: CASSLKGGANIQYF.

The chain recombines TRBV19 with TRBJ2-3, with 8 bases lining up with TRBD2. The trim removed 5 bases at V and 2 bases at J, leaving 12 bases unmatched. The CDR3 runs 17 residues. Germline CDR1 is LNHDA and CDR2 is SQIVND (reference sequence). CDR3 in amino acids: CASSLPEVAGNTDTQYF. The CDR3 DNA sequence: TGTGCCAGTAGTCTCCCCGAGGTAGCGGGGAACACAGATACGCAGTATTTT.

This clonotype was picked up a small number of times. The rearrangement links TRBV20-1 to TRBJ2-3, with a weak D call TRBD2 (5 bases). V gave up 3 bases and J gave up 1 base, with 11 bases separating them. This CDR3 spans 14 amino acids. Germline values: CDR1 DFQATT, CDR2 SNEGSKA (reference sequence). CDR3 sequence: CSARASRGTDTQYF. The CDR3 DNA reads as TGCAGTGCTAGGGCTAGCCGGGGCACAGATACGCAGTATTTT.

This chain links TRBV5-6 with TRBJ1-2; TRBD1 might be the D (6 bases). V was trimmed by 4 bases and J by 5 bases, leaving 15 bases between them. CDR1 is SGHDT and CDR2 is YYEEEE in the germline V gene. CDR3 length equals 14 residues. CDR3 DNA sequence: TGTGCCAGCAGCCCGGACAGTGGGAAGTATGGCTACACCTTC. Translated, it gives CASSPDSGKYGYTF.

This chain links TRBV11-2 with TRBJ2-5; no definite D call. The CDR3 is made up of 14 amino acids. Germline CDR1 SGHAT, CDR2 FQNNGV. V shed 5 bases and J shed 1 base, with 11 bases lying between them. The CDR3 here is CASSQTAIQETQYF. CDR3 sequence (DNA): TGTGCCAGCAGCCAGACCGCCATCCAAGAGACCCAGTACTTC.

This clonotype was detected a few times. The V and J genes are TRBV5-4 and TRBJ2-7; 11 bases map to TRBD1. Germline CDR1 and CDR2: SGHNT and YYREEE (reference sequence). The CDR3 runs 15 residues. The ends lost 4 bases at V and 2 bases at J; junction bases unmatched: 5. The CDR3 region has the DNA TGTGCCAGCAGCAACGGACAGGGGGCAGCCTACGAGCAGTACTTC. Translation gives CASSNGQGAAYEQYF.

V gene TRBV2 combines with J gene TRBJ2-1; 11 nucleotides line up with TRBD2. With V trimmed by 2 bases and J by 3 bases, 0 bases remained unmatched. This CDR3 spans 15 amino acids. Germline V lookup: CDR1 SNHLY, CDR2 FYNNEI. Here the CDR3 reads CASSETSGGYNEQFF. For the CDR3, the DNA is TGTGCCAGCAGTGAAACTAGCGGGGGCTACAATGAGCAGTTCTTC. Full variable domain (outside the CDR3, taken from reference TRBV2 and TRBJ2-1): EPEVTQTPSHQVTQMGQEVILRCVPISNHLYFYWYRQILGQKVEFLVSFYNNEISEKSEIFDDQFSVERPDGSNFTLKIRSTKLEDSAMYFCASSETSGGYNEQFFGPGTRLTVL.

The rearrangement links TRBV11-2 to TRBJ2-7; D tentatively reads TRBD1 or TRBD2 (5 bases each). Germline assignment: CDR1 SGHAT and CDR2 FQNNGV. Trimming cost V 5 bases and J 2 bases, with 19 bases left between them. The CDR3 runs 16 residues. CDR3 DNA sequence: TGTGCCAGCAGCCCAACGTTCTCACGGGGACCCTACGAGCAGTACTTC. It is translated as CASSPTFSRGPYEQYF.

This clonotype was seen a few times. The CDR3 DNA sequence: TGTGCCAGCAACTACCTAGCGGGAGGGCCCCATGAGCAGTTCTTC. Translated: CASNYLAGGPHEQFF. The rearrangement uses TRBV6-1 and TRBJ2-1; 12 nucleotides line up with TRBD2. The V segment lost 7 bases and the J segment 8 bases; nucleotides outside the gene matches: 9. This CDR3 is 15 amino acids long. CDR1 MNHNS and CDR2 SASEGT come from the germline V gene.

The gene calls are TRBV10-3 and TRBJ1-5, with D unresolved. CDR3 length: 13 amino acids. Germline V lookup: CDR1 ENHRY, CDR2 SYGVKD. V was shortened by 6 bases and J by 6 bases, with 12 bases between the two germline ends. CDR3 bases: TGTGCCATCAGCTCAACTCCGGGTCAGCCCCAGCATTTT. Translating it yields CAISSTPGQPQHF.

This clonotype has more than one count but fewer than ten. The genes are TRBV7-8 and TRBJ2-3; D remains unclear. Germline CDR1 and CDR2: SGHVS and FQNEAQ. Trimming stripped 5 bases from V and 0 bases from J, with 12 bases between. The length of the CDR3 is 15 residues. The CDR3 bases are TGTGCCAGCAGCGCAGGCCTGGGGAGCACAGATACGCAGTATTTT. Translation: CASSAGLGSTDTQYF.

This chain connects TRBV7-9 to TRBJ2-7; 13 bases are shared with TRBD2. The CDR3 has 20 amino acids. The V and J ends lost 4 bases and 0 bases, in that order; junction bases with no gene match: 15. Germline assignment: CDR1 SEHNR and CDR2 FQNEAQ (reference sequence). The CDR3 DNA follows: TGTGCCAGCAGCTGGACGGCTGCACCGGGACTAGCGGGGAGCTCCTACGAGCAGTACTTC. It encodes CASSWTAAPGLAGSSYEQYF. Full variable domain (outside the CDR3, taken from reference TRBV7-9 and TRBJ2-7): DTGVSQNPRHKITKRGQNVTFRCDPISEHNRLYWYRQTLGQGPEFLTYFQNEAQLEKSRLLSDRFSAERPKGSFSTLEIQRTEQGDSAMYLCASSWTAAPGLAGSSYEQYFGPGTRLTVT.

The chain employs TRBV19 and TRBJ1-1, with D unclear. The germline gives CDR1 LNHDA, CDR2 SQIVND (reference sequence). V was trimmed by 3 bases and J by 4 bases, leaving 12 bases between them. The CDR3 extends over 14 amino acids. The CDR3 is CASSMETGSTEAFF. Written as DNA, the CDR3 is TGTGCCAGTAGTATGGAAACCGGGAGCACTGAAGCTTTCTTT.

The rearrangement uses TRBV6-5 and TRBJ2-2, with D unresolved. The CDR3 has 15 amino acids. The germline V gene encodes CDR1 MNHEY and CDR2 SVGAGI. V lost 6 bases and J 4 bases, leaving 15 bases between the germline ends. In DNA, the CDR3 is TGTGCCAGCAGCCGAATCTACCCGAGCACCGGGGAGCTGTTTTTT. Its translation is CASSRIYPSTGELFF.

This sequence joins TRBV19 and TRBJ2-2; 7 bases are a match to TRBD2. V lost 3 bases and J lost 6; bases outside the gene matches: 7. Germline CDR1 reads LNHDA; CDR2 reads SQIVND (reference sequence). The CDR3 spans 15 residues. The CDR3 DNA follows: TGTGCCAGTAGTATGGGGGGGAGTAGCGCCGGGGAGCTGTTTTTT. Translation: CASSMGGSSAGELFF.

The sample holds a few counts of this clonotype. The chain carries TRBV10-2 and TRBJ2-7; 9 positions agree with TRBD1. The germline CDR1 and CDR2 sequences are WSHSY and SAAADI. The CDR3 length is 13 residues. The V and J ends lost 7 bases and 5 bases, in that order; junction bases with no gene match: 6. The CDR3 region has the DNA TGCGCCAGCAAGACACAGGGGGCGAACGAGCAGTACTTC. This encodes CASKTQGANEQYF.

J is TRBJ1-2 and V is TRBV7-2, with D tentatively TRBD1 (5 bases). The germline V and J ends were trimmed by 1 base and 6 bases, with 15 bases remaining between them. CDR1 is SGHTA, CDR2 FQGNSA, per germline. This CDR3 has 15 amino acids. CDR3 bases: TGTGCCAGCAGCTTAGTCTGGCAGGGAAGGGATGGCTACACCTTC. Protein sequence: CASSLVWQGRDGYTF.

The chain couples TRBV11-2 to TRBJ2-5; the D gene could be TRBD1 or TRBD2 (6 bases each). CDR1 and CDR2 from the germline V gene are SGHAT and FQNNGV. This CDR3 is built from 15 residues. V was pared by 7 bases and J by 0 bases, with 15 bases between. As DNA, the CDR3 is TGTGCCAGCACCACAAGGAGGGGGTACCAAGAGACCCAGTACTTC. Residues: CASTTRRGYQETQYF.

The chain employs TRBV29-1 and TRBJ2-1, with D tentatively TRBD1 or TRBD2 (6 bases each). The CDR3 consists of 15 residues. Germline V gene lookup returns CDR1 SQVTM and CDR2 ANQGSEA. The V and J ends lost 1 base and 2 bases respectively, with 12 bases between them. The CDR3 here is CSVEGQGRTYNEQFF. The DNA of the CDR3 is TGCAGCGTTGAAGGGCAGGGGAGGACCTACAATGAGCAGTTCTTC.

The V call is TRBV11-2, the J call TRBJ2-1, with D unclear. Germline V lookup: CDR1 SGHAT, CDR2 FQNNGV. The V end was cut by 4 bases, the J end by 8 bases, with 12 bases between. The CDR3 covers 13 residues. The CDR3 spells CASSSRYVDEQFF. The CDR3 DNA reads as TGTGCCAGCAGCTCAAGGTATGTCGATGAGCAGTTCTTC.

This chain links TRBV5-6 with TRBJ2-1, with 9 nucleotides matching TRBD1. The trim removed 1 base at V and 9 bases at J, leaving 11 bases unmatched. This CDR3 region has 16 residues. Germline assignment: CDR1 SGHDT and CDR2 YYEEEE. DNA for the CDR3: TGTGCCAGCAGCTTGACCGGGACAGGGTTCTTCGGTGAGCAGTTCTTC. Protein: CASSLTGTGFFGEQFF.

CDR3 sequence reads: CASSDGISPPGYTF. The DNA of the CDR3 is TGTGCCAGCAGTGATGGGATTTCGCCGCCGGGCTACACCTTC. The chain combines TRBV6-1 with TRBJ1-2; D gene uncertain. The CDR3 covers 14 residues. V was trimmed by 3 bases and J by 8 bases, leaving 16 bases between them. CDR1 MNHNS and CDR2 SASEGT come from the germline V gene.

This clonotype was seen only a few times. The V call is TRBV6-1, the J call TRBJ2-6, with a weak D call TRBD1 (5 bases). Germline V gene sequence: CDR1 MNHNS, CDR2 SASEGT. The CDR3 loop spans 19 amino acids. V was shortened by 5 bases and J by 2 bases, with 22 bases between the two germline ends. The DNA of the CDR3 is TGTGCCAGCAGTTCCCTCCCCGACAGTTTTAGGGCTGGGGCCAACGTCCTGACTTTC. It is translated as CASSSLPDSFRAGANVLTF.

This chain connects TRBV4-1 to TRBJ2-7; D call uncertain. V lost 0 bases and J 2 bases, leaving 5 bases between the germline ends. Germline CDR1 reads MGHRA; CDR2 reads YSYEKL. There are 13 residues in the CDR3. CDR3 amino acids: CASSQDRTYEQYF. The CDR3 DNA reads TGCGCCAGCAGCCAAGATCGGACCTACGAGCAGTACTTC.

Only a few counts were recorded for this clonotype. The chain links TRBV28 to TRBJ2-7; D unclear. The CDR3 sequence is 15 residues long. With 3 bases removed from V and 6 bases from J, the gap between germline ends came to 18 bases. The germline V gene encodes CDR1 MDHEN and CDR2 SYDVKM. In nucleotides, the CDR3 is TGTGCCAGCAGTTTCCACGTCGGCCTGGTGGTCGAGCAGTACTTC. As protein: CASSFHVGLVVEQYF.

This clonotype has a count of ten or more. This rearrangement joins TRBV27 to TRBJ2-1; TRBD2 matches at 8 bases. V trimming: 11 bases; J trimming: 3 bases; junction bases outside the gene matches: 9. Germline values: CDR1 MNHEY, CDR2 SMNVEV (reference sequence). The CDR3 is 14 residues long. CDR3 protein: CACYGGAGYNEQFF. The CDR3, as DNA: TGTGCCTGCTACGGGGGGGCGGGCTACAATGAGCAGTTCTTC.